This is a list of T cell receptor beta chains from one sample in a study of blood T cells in healthy people across ages. TCRdb analysed the 5' RACE reads with MiXCR anew, one entry per CDR3 protein. The sample includes approximately 780,000 distinct CDR3 sequences, around 24% of them seen just once. These data were also reused for a study on T cells of mothers and their children.

The sample comprised blood. Receptors originate from a boy younger than 18 in good health. The CDR3 runs from the conserved cysteine through the conserved F or W. Fields, in order: clone size, D gene, J gene, V gene, CDR3 length, CDR3 DNA, CDR3 protein. A D gene is named only where the DNA matches it firmly. Only some rows state a clone size, as once, few, many or a class for expanded clones.

NA	NA	TRBJ2-2	TRBV7-7	16	TGTGCCAGCAGCTTAGCGGCTGCGGTGAACACCGGGGAGCTGTTTTTT	CASSLAAAVNTGELFF
few	NA	TRBJ1-5	TRBV7-2	15	TGTGCCAGCAGCTTAGCAGGGTGGAGCAATCAGCCCCAGCATTTT	CASSLAGWSNQPQHF
NA	NA	TRBJ2-7	TRBV6-1	16	TGTGCCAGCAGTGTGGCAGGGACCCCCTCCTCCTACGAGCAGTACTTC	CASSVAGTPSSYEQYF
few	TRBD2	TRBJ2-1	TRBV12-3/TRBV12-4	16	TGTGCCAGCAGGCGACTAGCGGGGGGGCTTAAGCGTGAGCAGTTCTTC	CASRRLAGGLKREQFF
NA	NA	TRBJ1-1	TRBV11-2	15	TGTGCCAGCAGCTTAGCTGGAGGGACGAACACTGAAGCTTTCTTT	CASSLAGGTNTEAFF
NA	NA	TRBJ2-7	TRBV25-1	15	TGTGCCAGCAGCGAAGCGACAGGTTCCCCCTACGAGCAGTACTTC	CASSEATGSPYEQYF
few	TRBD2	TRBJ2-5	TRBV11-2	15	TGTGCCAGCAGCCTGCGGGGGGGCAACCAAAAGACCCAGTACTTC	CASSLRGGNQKTQYF
once	NA	TRBJ2-5	TRBV7-3	13	TGTGCCAGCAGCTTAGTACCCCAAAAGACCCAGTACTTC	CASSLVPQKTQYF
NA	TRBD2	TRBJ2-1	TRBV4-1	16	TGCGCCAGCAGCCAAGATCGCACTAGCGGGAGGAATGAGCAGTTCTTC	CASSQDRTSGRNEQFF
NA	NA	TRBJ2-3	TRBV29-1	13	TGCTCTAACAGTCAGGGGGGAACAGATACGCAGTATTTT	CSNSQGGTDTQYF